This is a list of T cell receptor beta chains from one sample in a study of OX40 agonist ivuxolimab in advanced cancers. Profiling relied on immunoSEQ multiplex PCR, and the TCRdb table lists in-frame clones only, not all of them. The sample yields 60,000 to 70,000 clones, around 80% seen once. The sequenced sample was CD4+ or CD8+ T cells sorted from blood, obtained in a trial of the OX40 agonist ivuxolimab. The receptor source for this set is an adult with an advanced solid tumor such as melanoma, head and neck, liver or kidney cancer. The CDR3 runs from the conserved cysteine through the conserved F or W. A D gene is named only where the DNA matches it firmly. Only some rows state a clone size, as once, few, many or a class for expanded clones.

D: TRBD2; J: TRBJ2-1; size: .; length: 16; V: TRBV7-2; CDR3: CASSLASGSRYNEQFF; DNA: TGTGCCAGCAGCTTAGCTAGCGGGAGTAGGTACAATGAGCAGTTCTTC
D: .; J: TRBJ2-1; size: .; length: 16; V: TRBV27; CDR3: CASSLSGQGFNNEQFF; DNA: TGTGCCAGCAGTTTATCGGGGCAGGGGTTCAACAATGAGCAGTTCTTC
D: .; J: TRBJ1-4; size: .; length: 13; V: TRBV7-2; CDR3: CASSLGSVEKLFF; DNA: TGTGCCAGCAGCTTGGGGTCCGTTGAAAAACTGTTTTTT
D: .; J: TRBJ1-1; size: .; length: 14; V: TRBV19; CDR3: CASSPSPLSTEAFF; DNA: TGTGCCAGTAGTCCCTCCCCTTTGAGCACTGAAGCTTTCTTT
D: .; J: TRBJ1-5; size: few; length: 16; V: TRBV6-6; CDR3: CASSYSNTAFNQPQHF; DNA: TGTGCCAGCAGTTACTCGAACACGGCGTTCAATCAGCCCCAGCATTTT
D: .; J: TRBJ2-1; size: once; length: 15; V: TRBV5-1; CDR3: CASRTLATGDNEQFF; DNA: TGCGCCAGCAGAACCCTAGCGACAGGAGACAATGAGCAGTTCTTC
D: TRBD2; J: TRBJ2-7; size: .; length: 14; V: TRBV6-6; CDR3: CASSFRRLANEQYF; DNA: TGTGCCAGCAGCTTCAGACGACTAGCGAACGAGCAGTACTTC
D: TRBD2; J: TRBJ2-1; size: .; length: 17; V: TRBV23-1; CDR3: CASSEKKREGSYNEQFF; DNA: TGCGCCAGCAGTGAGAAAAAGCGGGAGGGTTCCTACAATGAGCAGTTCTTC
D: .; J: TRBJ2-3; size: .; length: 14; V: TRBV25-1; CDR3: CASSELGETDTQYF; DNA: TGTGCCAGCAGTGAATTGGGAGAAACAGATACGCAGTATTTT
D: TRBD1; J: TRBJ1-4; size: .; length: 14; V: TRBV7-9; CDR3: CASSSSGGKEKLFF; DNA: TGTGCCAGCAGCTCCTCAGGGGGGAAGGAAAAACTGTTTTTT
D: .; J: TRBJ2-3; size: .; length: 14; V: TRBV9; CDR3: CASSVRQFTDTQYF; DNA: TGTGCCAGCAGCGTAAGACAGTTCACAGATACGCAGTATTTT
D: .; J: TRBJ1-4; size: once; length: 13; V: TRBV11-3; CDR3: CASSLNQYEKLFF; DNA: TGTGCCAGCAGCTTGAACCAATATGAAAAACTGTTTTTT
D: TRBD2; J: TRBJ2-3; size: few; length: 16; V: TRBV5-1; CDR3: CASSLSGRAGTDTQYF; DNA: TGCGCCAGCAGCTTAAGCGGGAGGGCCGGGACAGATACGCAGTATTTT